Each of the 4 T cell receptor beta chains below was sequenced from the same sample in a study of T cells expressing NK-cell markers. TCRdb reprocessed the 5' RACE reads, keeping one entry per CDR3 protein, no DNA. The sample has some 410,000 distinct CDR3 sequences. Sample: blood T cells: a sorted CD56 or NKG2C T cell subset, CD4+ or CD8+ T cells, or bulk PBMC T cells (not recorded which). These receptors originate from a woman aged 18 to 69 in good health.

The CDR3 region is CASSLASRDSGQEAQYF. This chain joins TRBV5-1 and TRBJ2-5; absent DNA, TCRdb's TRBD1 call cannot be checked. The CDR3 is 17 residues long. Germline V CDR1 and CDR2: SGHRS, YFSETQ. The full variable domain, rest sourced from reference TRBV5-1 and TRBJ2-5, is KAGVTQTPRYLIKTRGQQVTLSCSPISGHRSVSWYQQTPGQGLQFLFEYFSETQRNKGNFPGRFSGRQFSNSRSEMNVSTLELGDSALYLCASSLASRDSGQEAQYFGPGTRLLVL.

J is TRBJ2-2 and V is TRBV5-1; as DNA is missing, the TRBD2 call by TCRdb cannot be tested. CDR1 is SGHRS and CDR2 is YFSETQ in the germline V gene. The CDR3 runs 15 residues. The CDR3 loop reads CASSLEGVSVGELFF.

The chain combines TRBV5-4 with TRBJ2-3; TCRdb picks TRBD1, but there is no DNA to check that call. The CDR3 is 14 residues long. Germline V gene data show CDR1 as SGHNT and CDR2 as YYREEE (reference sequence). CDR3 loop: CASRKTGGDDTQYF.

The chain is built from TRBV7-2 and TRBJ2-1. Per germline, CDR1 SGHTA and CDR2 FQGNSA. The CDR3 is 14 amino acids. The CDR3 spells CASRTARTNNEQFF.